Sequencing of this T cell receptor (beta chain) was carried out in a study of blood T cell repertoires in COVID-19 (dated by TCRdb to about 2020). Context from the whole study: Samples from collaborators originated in the United States, Italy and Spain and spanned both the acute and convalescent phases of COVID-19. The material from the prospective study consisted of cDNA or gDNA derived from T cells, B-cell-depleted T cells, or PBMCs. Deeply sampled blood TCRbeta repertoires from subjects exposed to, actively infected with, or recovered from COVID-19 were included in the dataset. The repertoires were released in a freely available public database intended as a resource for research on the immune response to SARS-CoV-2. The samples were drawn from the first 160 participants of the ongoing ImmuneRACE study and from 950 to 1,500 subjects provided by 6 global collaborators. Sample metadata almost always included a de-identified subject ID, COVID-19 status, age in years and sex. HLA class I and class II types, where available, came from metadata supplied by the sample provider rather than from assay-based typing.

Overall study outcomes, separate from this receptor: Clinical and demographic metadata were provided uncurated, with the amount varying by source and participant.

The immunoSEQ Assay, a bias-controlled multiplex PCR, was used to amplify TCRbeta CDR3 regions from genomic DNA. The original pipeline was this. The number of nucleated cells in each sample was estimated by amplification of reference gene primers within the assay. To quantify the absolute abundance of each unique TCRbeta CDR3 rearrangement, sequence reads were collapsed and filtered. For each sample, productive Simpson clonality was calculated as the square root of Simpson's diversity index over productive rearrangements. What TCRdb holds here is the immuneACCESS table cut down to in-frame rearrangements. Part of the clones is not present; checked against another copy, under half of the missing clones reflect an unresolved V gene, and the others are unexplained. That table is the source of V, J and clone size, and D and trimming were worked out from the DNA. The sample has under 200,000 clones on record, around four fifths of them singletons. Over 5% of the sample is taken by the ten largest.

Collaborating institutions collected whole blood in K2EDTA tubes following their own protocols. For TCRbeta analysis, collaborator samples were shipped as frozen whole blood, as isolated PBMCs, or as DNA extracted from either sample type. About this clone itself: The antigen it binds to is not known. No base-level quality is on record; no much larger clone is a single base apart.

The CDR1 and CDR2 encoded by the germline V gene are SNHLY and FYNNEI. Trimming leaves V shorter by 4 bases and J shorter by 7 bases, with the junction holding 8 bases beyond the gene matches. The CDR3 covers 14 residues, taking in both the cysteine and the phenylalanine. Here the CDR3 DNA is all that survives: 42 bases in frame from base 1. The TCR comes from a woman between 25 and 40 years old with acute or convalescent COVID-19. The V gene is TRBV2 and the J gene is TRBJ2-5, with 8 junctional bases fitting TRBD2. Sequencing was performed on peripheral blood. At the DNA level, the sequence is TGTGCCAGCAGTGTTACTAGCGGTTCCGCGACCCAGTACTTC. It translates as CASSVTSGSATQYF.